This TCR beta chain was captured in a study of cytomegalovirus exposure and HLA in healthy donors. Study results and caveats: Rare TCR sequences predominated, though certain public TCRs were found in many donors.

Researchers ran the PCR with 60 Vbeta and 13 Jbeta primers. The protocol was immunoSEQ multiplex PCR, while the TCRdb copy is restricted to in-frame clones and leaves out a portion. Here the sample spans approximately 120,000 clones, roughly 81% being singletons. This CDR3 comprises 15 residues. Germline assignment: CDR1 MNHNS and CDR2 SASEGT. V trimming: 1 base; J trimming: 2 bases; junction bases outside the gene matches: 2. This clone came up once. Its antigen is undetermined. Other nucleotide sequences in the sample specify the same CDR3. Sequenced input: PBMCs. The J gene is TRBJ2-7, the V gene TRBV6-1; 10 bases align to TRBD2. The receptor's source is a woman in her thirties in good health and CMV-seronegative. CDR3 DNA sequence: TGTGCCAGCAGTGAAGGGGGACTAGCGCCCTACGAGCAGTACTTC. Its translation is CASSEGGLAPYEQYF.